The clone carrying this T cell receptor delta chain was observed a few times. The protein that TCRdb holds for this DNA derives from a much larger clone and differs from the translated DNA at residue 12, which likely indicates a read error; the protein shown here is translated from the DNA. The sample is drawn from a study of γδ T cells in repeated Plasmodium falciparum infection. TCRdb redid clone calling on the multiplex PCR reads using CATT. This table holds tens of thousands of delta-chain clones, roughly 1.4% found once. This receptor was taken from a pool of human donors (malaria-infected and uninfected, not separated). Sequencing was performed on gamma-delta T cells from blood.

The CDR3 sequence is CACHTVTISGTGKLIF. In DNA, the CDR3 is TGTGCCTGTCATACGGTTACCATCTCTGGCACCGGTAAACTCATCTTT. The V gene is TRDV2, the J gene TRDJ1, with D possibly TRDD3 on 5 matching bases. From germline, CDR1 is GEAIGNYY and CDR2 EKD. This CDR3 region has 16 residues.